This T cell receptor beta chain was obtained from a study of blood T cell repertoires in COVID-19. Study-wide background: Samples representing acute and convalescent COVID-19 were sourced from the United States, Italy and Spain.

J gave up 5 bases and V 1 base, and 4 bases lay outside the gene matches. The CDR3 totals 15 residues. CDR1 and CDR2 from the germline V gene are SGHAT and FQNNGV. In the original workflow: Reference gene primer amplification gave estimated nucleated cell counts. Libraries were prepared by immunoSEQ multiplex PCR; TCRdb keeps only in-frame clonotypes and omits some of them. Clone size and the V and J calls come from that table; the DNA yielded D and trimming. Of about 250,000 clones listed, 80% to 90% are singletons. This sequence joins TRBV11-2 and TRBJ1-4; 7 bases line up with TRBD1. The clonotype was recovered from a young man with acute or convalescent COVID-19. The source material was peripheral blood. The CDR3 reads CASSLVGQLNEKLFF. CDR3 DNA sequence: TGTGCCAGCAGCTTAGTGGGACAGCTCAATGAAAAACTGTTTTTT.